These 19 T cell receptor beta chains were sequenced from one sample in a study of shared clonotypes between healthy human individuals. TCRdb's copy holds only in-frame clones and misses some; the assay was immunoSEQ multiplex PCR. The table has 2.3 million or so clones, approximately 93% seen once; the top ten hold 0.39%. The sample consisted of naive CD4+ T cells from PBMCs. Subset of the sample: CD45RA+ positively selected. Source of these receptors: a man younger than 35 in good health. Some clones in this sample may be carry-over from other donors' samples.

The J gene is TRBJ2-7, the V gene TRBV10-3; D is undetermined. Trimming cost V 0 bases and J 2 bases, with 8 bases left between them. Per germline, CDR1 ENHRY and CDR2 SYGVKD. The CDR3 covers 14 residues. CDR3 DNA sequence: TGTGCCATCAGTGAGTCAACGGCAACCTACGAGCAGTACTTC. Amino acid sequence: CAISESTATYEQYF.

As regards this clone: Other DNA sequences in this specimen translate into the identical CDR3. The chain has TRBV9 and TRBJ1-2, with unresolved D. The V end lost 2 bases, the J end lost 2 bases, and 7 bases lay between the germline ends. CDR3 length: 13 amino acids. Germline CDR1 and CDR2: SGDLS and YYNGEE. The CDR3 nucleotides are TGTGCCAGCAGCGTCGACGTAAACTATGGCTACACCTTC. It specifies CASSVDVNYGYTF.

The chain is built from TRBV29-1 and TRBJ2-7; 9 positions agree with TRBD1. Germline lookup yields CDR1 SQVTM and CDR2 ANQGSEA. The junction had 14 bases not matched to a gene; V was cut back by 6 bases and J by 11 bases. The CDR3 totals 13 residues. CDR3 region: CSVPGQGSSGEYF. The CDR3 nucleotides are TGCAGCGTCCCCGGACAGGGGTCTTCCGGGGAGTACTTC.

J is TRBJ2-1 and V is TRBV2, with 12 bases lining up with TRBD2. The CDR3 spans 16 residues. The germline gives CDR1 SNHLY, CDR2 FYNNEI. V lost 0 bases to trimming and J lost 10 bases; unmatched junction nucleotides: 7. For the CDR3, the DNA is TGTGCCAGCAGTGAAGCGGCTAGCGGGAGGGCCAGAGAGCAGTTCTTC. Residues: CASSEAASGRAREQFF. Full variable domain (missing parts from reference TRBV2 and TRBJ2-1): EPEVTQTPSHQVTQMGQEVILRCVPISNHLYFYWYRQILGQKVEFLVSFYNNEISEKSEIFDDQFSVERPDGSNFTLKIRSTKLEDSAMYFCASSEAASGRAREQFFGPGTRLTVL.

The V gene is TRBV5-1, the J gene TRBJ2-3; 7 bases align to TRBD2. Germline CDR1 is SGHRS and CDR2 is YFSETQ. V was clipped by 1 base and J by 0 bases; unmatched bases: 14. CDR3 size: 19 residues. The CDR3 reads CASSLSKLAATISTDTQYF. In DNA form, the CDR3 reads TGCGCCAGCAGCTTGAGCAAGCTAGCGGCCACGATAAGCACAGATACGCAGTATTTT.

This clone was observed a single time. The genes are TRBV18 and TRBJ2-7, with TRBD2 matching 8 bases. The J segment lost 4 bases and the V segment lost 6 bases, leaving 11 bases of the junction unmatched. Germline CDR1 is KGHSH and CDR2 is LQKENI. The CDR3 runs to 15 residues. CDR3: CASSPGGTSFYEQYF. As DNA, the CDR3 is TGTGCCAGCTCTCCAGGCGGGACTAGTTTTTACGAGCAGTACTTC. The full variable domain, with the rest looked up from reference TRBV18 and TRBJ2-7, is NAGVMQNPRHLVRRRGQEARLRCSPMKGHSHVYWYRQLPEEGLKFMVYLQKENIIDESGMPKERFSAEFPKEGPSILRIQQVVRGDSAAYFCASSPGGTSFYEQYFGPGTRLTVT.

This clone is a singleton in its sample. The sample carries other DNA sequences with the same CDR3. The CDR3 nucleotides read TGCAGCGTTGAGGGCAGGTTGAACACTGAAGCTTTCTTT. Its protein is CSVEGRLNTEAFF. The chain carries TRBV29-1 and TRBJ1-1; D is uncertain. The CDR3 is made up of 13 amino acids. V lost 3 bases to trimming and J lost 0 bases, with 8 bases between them. Germline lookup yields CDR1 SQVTM and CDR2 ANQGSEA. Full variable domain (rest looked up from reference TRBV29-1 and TRBJ1-1): SAVISQKPSRDICQRGTSLTIQCQVDSQVTMMFWYRQQPGQSLTLIATANQGSEATYESGFVIDKFPISRPNLTFSTLTVSNMSPEDSSIYLCSVEGRLNTEAFFGQGTRLTVV.

V and J are TRBV12-5 and TRBJ1-2; tentatively, D is TRBD1 (5 bases). Germline CDR1 reads LGHNT; CDR2 reads FRNRAP. The CDR3 has 15 residues. Trimming pared 2 bases from V and 0 bases from J, leaving 10 bases between. CDR3 bases: TGTGCTAGTGGTTTGTATGGGGGATCTAACTATGGCTACACCTTC. It is translated as CASGLYGGSNYGYTF.

This chain links TRBV7-3 with TRBJ2-1; TRBD2 matches at 10 bases. From germline, CDR1 is SGHTA and CDR2 FQGTGA. V lost 5 bases, J lost 9 bases, and 16 bases stayed unmatched. The CDR3 sequence is 17 residues long. Written as DNA, the CDR3 is TGTGCCAGCAGCCCCCCCACTGAGCGGGAGGGCCGGAGTGAGCAGTTCTTC. Translated, it gives CASSPPTEREGRSEQFF.

V gene TRBV7-9 combines with J gene TRBJ1-1; TRBD1 might be the D (5 bases). V lost 5 bases and J 3 bases, leaving 22 bases between the germline ends. Germline V gene data show CDR1 as SEHNR and CDR2 as FQNEAQ (reference sequence). This CDR3 contains 17 residues. In DNA, the CDR3 is TGTGCCAGCAGCCCCGGGGGTATAGTTGCCAGTCACACTGAAGCTTTCTTT. It is translated as CASSPGGIVASHTEAFF.

The chain recombines TRBV28 with TRBJ1-2; 7 bases match TRBD1. This CDR3 comprises 14 residues. With V trimmed by 4 bases and J by 0 bases, 2 bases remained unmatched. Per the germline V gene, CDR1 is MDHEN and CDR2 is SYDVKM. The CDR3 region is CASSWGQTNYGYTF. CDR3 coding DNA: TGTGCCAGCAGTTGGGGACAGACTAACTATGGCTACACCTTC.

The chain couples TRBV2 to TRBJ2-7; D is perhaps TRBD1 (5 bases). With 3 bases removed from V and 2 bases from J, the gap between germline ends came to 14 bases. The CDR3 loop spans 15 amino acids. Germline V lookup: CDR1 SNHLY, CDR2 FYNNEI. As DNA, the CDR3 is TGTGCCAGCAGTGAGGGGCAGACCCTCCCCTACGAGCAGTACTTC. Amino acid sequence: CASSEGQTLPYEQYF.

This chain connects TRBV6-5 to TRBJ2-2; maybe TRBD1 (6 bases). The V gene lost 4 bases and the J gene lost 3 bases, with 9 bases spanning the gap. Germline lookup yields CDR1 MNHEY and CDR2 SVGAGI. The CDR3 length is 14 residues. The CDR3 sequence: CASSLAGDTGELFF. As DNA, the CDR3 is TGTGCCAGCAGTTTAGCAGGGGACACCGGGGAGCTGTTTTTT.

CDR3: CASSPPAAPNEQFF. The CDR3 region has the DNA TGTGCCAGCAGCCCCCCGGCGGCTCCCAATGAGCAGTTCTTC. The V gene is TRBV7-3, the J gene TRBJ2-1; D ambiguous. The germline V and J ends were trimmed by 5 bases and 6 bases, with 14 bases remaining between them. This CDR3 has 14 amino acids. Germline CDR1 SGHTA, CDR2 FQGTGA.

This chain connects TRBV28 to TRBJ2-7, with D uncertain. The V end was cut by 5 bases, the J end by 3 bases, with 8 bases between. The CDR3 spans 12 residues. Germline lookup yields CDR1 MDHEN and CDR2 SYDVKM. CDR3 region: CASSTPGYEQYF. Here the CDR3 DNA reads TGTGCCAGCAGTACGCCGGGCTACGAGCAGTACTTC.

The genes are TRBV28 and TRBJ1-1; D is undetermined. V shed 6 bases and J shed 0 bases, with 11 bases lying between them. From germline, CDR1 is MDHEN and CDR2 SYDVKM. The CDR3 loop spans 14 amino acids. The CDR3 region is CASSPIAMNTEAFF. The CDR3 region has the DNA TGTGCCAGCAGCCCGATCGCGATGAACACTGAAGCTTTCTTT.

The chain joins TRBV7-9 to TRBJ2-7, with TRBD2 matching 7 bases. CDR1 SEHNR and CDR2 FQNEAQ come from the germline V gene (reference sequence). V was pared by 3 bases and J by 5 bases, with 4 bases of the junction left unmatched. The CDR3 consists of 13 residues. The CDR3 protein is CASSLQRDHEQYF. The DNA of the CDR3 is TGTGCCAGCAGCTTGCAGCGGGACCACGAGCAGTACTTC.

The chain couples TRBV28 to TRBJ1-2, with 8 bases that match TRBD1. Germline V gives CDR1 MDHEN, CDR2 SYDVKM. V lost 5 bases to trimming and J lost 2 bases; unmatched junction nucleotides: 7. The CDR3 consists of 15 residues. Here the CDR3 DNA reads TGTGCCAGCAGTCCGCGGACAGGGACCAACTATGGCTACACCTTC. Amino acids: CASSPRTGTNYGYTF.

The J gene is TRBJ2-5, the V gene TRBV9; weak D call: TRBD1 (6 bases). There are 15 residues in the CDR3. The germline V and J ends were trimmed by 3 bases and 5 bases, with 17 bases remaining between them. CDR1 SGDLS and CDR2 YYNGEE come from the germline V gene. The chain's CDR3 is CASSAPTGLGETQYF. As DNA, the CDR3 is TGTGCCAGCAGCGCCCCCACAGGGCTCGGGGAGACCCAGTACTTC.